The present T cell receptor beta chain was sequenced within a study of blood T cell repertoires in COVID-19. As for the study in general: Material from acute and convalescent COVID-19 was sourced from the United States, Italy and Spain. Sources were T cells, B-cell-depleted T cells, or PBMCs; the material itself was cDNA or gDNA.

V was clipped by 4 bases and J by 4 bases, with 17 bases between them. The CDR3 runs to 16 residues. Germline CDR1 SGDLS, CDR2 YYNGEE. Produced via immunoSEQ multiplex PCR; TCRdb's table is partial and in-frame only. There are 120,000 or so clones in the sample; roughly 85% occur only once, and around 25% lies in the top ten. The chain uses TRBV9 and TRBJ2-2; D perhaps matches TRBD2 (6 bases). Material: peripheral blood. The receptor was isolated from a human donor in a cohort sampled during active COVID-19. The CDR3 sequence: CASSPLPVGGTGELFF. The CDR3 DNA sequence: TGTGCCAGCAGCCCCCTCCCCGTGGGGGGCACCGGGGAGCTGTTTTTT. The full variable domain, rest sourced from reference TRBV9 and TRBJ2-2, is DSGVTQTPKHLITATGQRVTLRCSPRSGDLSVYWYQQSLDQGLQFLIQYYNGEERAKGNILERFSAQQFPDLHSELNLSSLELGDSALYFCASSPLPVGGTGELFFGEGSRLTVL.